The rows below give T cell receptor beta chains drawn from one sample of a study of T cell responses to AZD1222 COVID-19 vaccine. Only in-frame clones appear in the TCRdb table, and some are missing; sequencing was by immunoSEQ multiplex PCR. This sample has about 84,000 clones, with 87% found just once. Sample: peripheral blood, taken 28 days after the second AZD1222 dose. The receptor set was obtained from an adult who received the AZD1222 COVID-19 vaccine. Each CDR3 is given with its conserved first and last residue. The order of the fields is D gene, clone size, V gene, J gene, CDR3 DNA, CDR3 protein. The D gene is left open where the match is weak. Clone size is stated in some rows and not others, as once, few, many or a class when expanded.

d_call: TRBD1
clone_size: once
v_call: TRBV19
j_call: TRBJ2-5
cdr3_nt: TGTGCCAGTAGTGAGGACAGGAAGGAGACCCAGTACTTC
cdr3_aa: CASSEDRKETQYF

d_call: TRBD1
clone_size: .
v_call: TRBV29-1
j_call: TRBJ1-1
cdr3_nt: TGCAGCGTTGAGACCTCAACAGGGGGGAACACTGAAGCTTTCTTT
cdr3_aa: CSVETSTGGNTEAFF

d_call: .
clone_size: .
v_call: TRBV5-1
j_call: TRBJ1-5
cdr3_nt: TGCGCCAGCAGCGAGCGTAGCAATCAGCCCCAGCATTTT
cdr3_aa: CASSERSNQPQHF

d_call: .
clone_size: once
v_call: TRBV19
j_call: TRBJ1-5
cdr3_nt: TGTGCCAGTAGTATGACCCCTAATCAGCCCCAGCATTTT
cdr3_aa: CASSMTPNQPQHF

d_call: .
clone_size: .
v_call: TRBV9
j_call: TRBJ1-5
cdr3_nt: TGTGCCAGCAGCACCGGTGGAGCCAATCAGCCCCAGCATTTT
cdr3_aa: CASSTGGANQPQHF

d_call: .
clone_size: .
v_call: TRBV2
j_call: TRBJ1-2
cdr3_nt: TGTGCCAGCAGTGAACAGGAGGTCTATGGCTACACCTTC
cdr3_aa: CASSEQEVYGYTF

d_call: TRBD1
clone_size: .
v_call: TRBV6-5
j_call: TRBJ2-5
cdr3_nt: TGTGCCAGCAGCCGCACCCGGGACAGAGAGACCCAGTACTTC
cdr3_aa: CASSRTRDRETQYF

d_call: .
clone_size: once
v_call: TRBV28
j_call: TRBJ1-2
cdr3_nt: TGTGCCAGCAGTCTGGACGGTAACTATGGCTACACCTTC
cdr3_aa: CASSLDGNYGYTF

d_call: .
clone_size: .
v_call: TRBV21-1
j_call: TRBJ1-5
cdr3_nt: TGTGCCAAACAGGGAAGCAATCAGCCCCAGCATTTT
cdr3_aa: CAKQGSNQPQHF

d_call: .
clone_size: .
v_call: TRBV6-5
j_call: TRBJ1-5
cdr3_nt: TGTGCCAGCAGTCCTCGAGGGTATTCGCAGCCCCAGCATTTT
cdr3_aa: CASSPRGYSQPQHF

d_call: TRBD2
clone_size: few
v_call: TRBV5-1
j_call: TRBJ2-3
cdr3_nt: TGCGCCAGCAGCTTGGTGGCGGGGGGCCCGGTAGATACGCAGTATTTT
cdr3_aa: CASSLVAGGPVDTQYF

d_call: .
clone_size: .
v_call: TRBV10-2
j_call: TRBJ1-6
cdr3_nt: TGCGCCAGCAGTGAGCTAGGGGGTAATTCACCCCTCCACTTT
cdr3_aa: CASSELGGNSPLHF

d_call: .
clone_size: once
v_call: TRBV6-6
j_call: TRBJ1-4
cdr3_nt: TGTGCCAGCAGTTCCGGGGGAAATGCGGAAAAACTGTTTTTT
cdr3_aa: CASSSGGNAEKLFF

d_call: .
clone_size: .
v_call: TRBV2
j_call: TRBJ2-1
cdr3_nt: TGTGCCAGCGGGGGCAATGAGCAGTTCTTC
cdr3_aa: CASGGNEQFF

d_call: .
clone_size: .
v_call: TRBV5-1
j_call: TRBJ2-1
cdr3_nt: TGCGCCAGCAGCTTGGCGGCGGGTAGGGATGAGCAGTTCTTC
cdr3_aa: CASSLAAGRDEQFF

d_call: .
clone_size: .
v_call: TRBV18
j_call: TRBJ1-2
cdr3_nt: TGTGCCAGCTCTCTCGGGGCGACAGTGTATGGCTACACCTTC
cdr3_aa: CASSLGATVYGYTF